This TCR beta chain emerged from a study of blood T cell repertoires in COVID-19. Study overall: Sites across the United States, Italy and Spain contributed samples from acute and convalescent COVID-19. T cells, B-cell-depleted T cells, or PBMCs provided the cDNA or gDNA that served as material.

Patients in Seattle were enrolled during active infection, then followed longitudinally. As originally analysed: Amplified reference gene primers provided the basis for estimating nucleated cell counts. Sequencing was performed with immunoSEQ multiplex PCR; in TCRdb, only in-frame clones are kept and a portion is missing. V and J calls plus clone size are reproduced from that table; the DNA served to infer D and trimming. The table lists some 300,000 clones, 80% to 90% of them singletons, with 6.3% in the top ten. This CDR3 is 13 amino acids long. The ends lost 2 bases at V and 6 bases at J; junction bases unmatched: 2. Germline V lookup: CDR1 SGHRS, CDR2 YFSETQ.

Sequencing was carried out using peripheral blood. The chain recombines TRBV5-1 with TRBJ2-1, with 7 nucleotides matching TRBD2. This TCR came from a woman aged 45 to 65 with COVID-19, enrolled during active disease. CDR3 in DNA: TGCGCCAGCAGCTTAACTAGCGTCAATGAGCAGTTCTTC. Translation: CASSLTSVNEQFF.